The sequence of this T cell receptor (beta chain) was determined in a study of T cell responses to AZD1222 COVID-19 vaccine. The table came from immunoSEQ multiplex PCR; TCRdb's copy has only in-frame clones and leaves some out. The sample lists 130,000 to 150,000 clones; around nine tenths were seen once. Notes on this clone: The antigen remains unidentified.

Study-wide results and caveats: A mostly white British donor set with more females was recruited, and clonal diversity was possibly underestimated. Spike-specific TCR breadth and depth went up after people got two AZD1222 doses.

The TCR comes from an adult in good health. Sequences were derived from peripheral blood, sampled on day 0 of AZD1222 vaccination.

In nucleotides, the CDR3 is TGTGCCAGTAGTAATCGGCACCAGACGGGCACTGGGGCCAACGTCCTGACTTTC. Its translation: CASSNRHQTGTGANVLTF. The chain combines TRBV19 with TRBJ2-6; D is uncertain. In germline, CDR1 is LNHDA, CDR2 SQIVND (reference sequence). There are 18 residues in the CDR3. Trimming removed 4 bases at V and 2 bases at J, with 18 bases between.